One and the same sample provided the 32 T cell receptor beta chains below, sequenced in a study of response to subunit inactivated influenza vaccine. Each CDR3 protein gets one entry after TCRdb re-called the RT-PCR reads with MiXCR. The sample gives 400,000 to 550,000 distinct CDR3 sequences, about 25% of which show up once; approximately 2% is in the top ten. The starting material was CD4+ T cells sorted from PBMCs, obtained 5 days after vaccination. The source of these receptors is a man in his forties or fifties who received an inactivated influenza vaccine.

A few counts support this clonotype. The rearrangement uses TRBV4-1 and TRBJ1-2; D ambiguous. V shed 0 bases and J shed 3 bases, with 11 bases lying between them. This CDR3 is 15 amino acids long. The germline gives CDR1 MGHRA, CDR2 YSYEKL. CDR3 region: CASSQERQAHYGYTF. The CDR3 coding sequence is TGCGCCAGCAGCCAAGAACGGCAGGCGCACTATGGCTACACCTTC.

This clonotype was counted only a few times. The chain uses TRBV12-3 or TRBV12-4 and TRBJ1-1; D may be TRBD1 (5 bases). The CDR3 runs 13 residues. V was clipped by 5 bases and J by 11 bases, with 18 bases between them. The CDR3 here is CASSPLAPRDAFF. DNA of the CDR3: TGTGCCAGCAGTCCACTGGCCCCGAGGGACGCTTTCTTT.

The V call is TRBV20-1, the J call TRBJ2-7; D is perhaps TRBD2 (6 bases). V lost 5 bases and J lost 7, with 15 bases in between. CDR1 is DFQATT, CDR2 SNEGSKA, per germline (reference sequence). The CDR3 has 12 residues. The DNA of the CDR3 is TGCAGTGCTGCCGGGAGTAGGGAGGAGCAGTACTTC. It yields the protein CSAAGSREEQYF.

The rearrangement joins TRBV7-2 to TRBJ2-1, with 14 positions matching TRBD2. V lost 6 bases to trimming and J lost 9 bases; unmatched junction nucleotides: 10. Germline V CDR1 and CDR2: SGHTA, FQGNSA. The CDR3 has 16 residues. The CDR3 DNA reads as TGTGCCAGCAGGATTTCATCGACTAGCGGGAGGGTTGAGCAGTTCTTC. This encodes CASRISSTSGRVEQFF.

This sequence joins TRBV12-3 or TRBV12-4 and TRBJ1-1; TRBD1 might be the D (6 bases). The CDR3 totals 13 residues. Trimming removed 6 bases from V and 6 bases from J, with 14 bases in between. CDR3 region: CASSSGAEAEAFF. CDR3 nucleotide sequence: TGTGCCAGCAGCTCAGGGGCTGAAGCTGAAGCTTTCTTT.

The chain uses TRBV5-1 and TRBJ1-1; D gene ambiguous. The germline V gene has CDR1 SGHRS and CDR2 YFSETQ. V was pared by 0 bases and J by 0 bases, with 9 bases between. This CDR3 has 15 residues. The CDR3 DNA follows: TGCGCCAGCAGCTTGGATAGCGGCATGAACACTGAAGCTTTCTTT. Amino acid sequence: CASSLDSGMNTEAFF. The variable domain in full, with the rest retrieved from reference TRBV5-1 and TRBJ1-1, is KAGVTQTPRYLIKTRGQQVTLSCSPISGHRSVSWYQQTPGQGLQFLFEYFSETQRNKGNFPGRFSGRQFSNSRSEMNVSTLELGDSALYLCASSLDSGMNTEAFFGQGTRLTVV.

This clonotype turned up a few times. The chain couples TRBV3-1 to TRBJ1-2; tentatively, D is TRBD1 (5 bases). V shed 3 bases and J shed 4 bases, with 6 bases lying between them. The CDR3 length is 12 residues. Germline assignment: CDR1 LGHDT and CDR2 YNNKEL (reference sequence). The CDR3, as DNA: TGTGCCAGCAGCCAGGACATCTATGGCTACACCTTC. It is translated as CASSQDIYGYTF.

V and J are TRBV6-5 and TRBJ2-2, with D hard to call. The CDR3 spans 12 residues. In germline, CDR1 is MNHEY, CDR2 SVGAGI. Trimming left V 2 bases short and J 7 bases short, with 5 bases between. Here the CDR3 reads CASSYGNGELFF. DNA for the CDR3: TGTGCCAGCAGTTACGGGAACGGGGAGCTGTTTTTT.

The V and J genes are TRBV12-3 or TRBV12-4 and TRBJ1-1; D may be TRBD1 (6 bases). V was trimmed by 7 bases and J by 11 bases, leaving 17 bases between them. There are 12 residues in the CDR3. CDR3 DNA sequence: TGTGCCAGCACCTTTCGGGGGGCAGGGGCTTTCTTT. Its translation is CASTFRGAGAFF.

The chain uses TRBV5-6 and TRBJ2-7; D gene ambiguous. CDR3 length: 12 amino acids. Germline-derived CDR1 and CDR2 are SGHDT and YYEEEE. V was clipped by 1 base and J by 4 bases, with 6 bases between them. CDR3 bases: TGTGCCAGCAGCTTGTGGGAATACGAGCAGTACTTC. Amino acids: CASSLWEYEQYF. The full variable domain, in which reference TRBV5-6 and TRBJ2-7 provide the parts outside the CDR3, is DAGVTQSPTHLIKTRGQQVTLRCSPKSGHDTVSWYQQALGQGPQFIFQYYEEEERQRGNFPDRFSGHQFPNYSSELNVNALLLGDSALYLCASSLWEYEQYFGPGTRLTVT.

The chain links TRBV25-1 to TRBJ2-7; the D is unclear. The CDR3 spans 14 residues. Trimming took off 4 bases at V and 2 bases at J, with 12 bases between the two ends. Germline values: CDR1 MGHDK, CDR2 SYGVNS. Here the CDR3 reads CASSGNPTTYEQYF. For the CDR3, the DNA is TGTGCCAGCAGTGGCAACCCCACTACCTACGAGCAGTACTTC.

This clonotype appeared many times. The chain employs TRBV20-1 and TRBJ2-7; 14 bases are a match to TRBD2. With 1 base clipped from V and 5 bases from J, the junction kept 1 base outside the gene matches. CDR1 and CDR2 (germline): DFQATT, SNEGSKA (reference sequence). The CDR3 length is 14 residues. CDR3 loop: CSARGTSGRNEQYF. The CDR3 bases are TGCAGTGCTAGAGGGACTAGCGGGAGGAACGAGCAGTACTTC.

This chain uses TRBV5-1 with TRBJ1-2; 7 bases fit TRBD1. Looked up from germline, CDR1 is SGHRS and CDR2 is YFSETQ. Trimming cost V 3 bases and J 4 bases; bases outside gene matches: 9. This CDR3 has 15 residues. The CDR3 loop reads CASSWRAGGGYGYTF. Here the CDR3 DNA reads TGCGCCAGCAGCTGGAGGGCAGGGGGTGGCTATGGCTACACCTTC. The full variable domain, completed using reference TRBV5-1 and TRBJ1-2, is KAGVTQTPRYLIKTRGQQVTLSCSPISGHRSVSWYQQTPGQGLQFLFEYFSETQRNKGNFPGRFSGRQFSNSRSEMNVSTLELGDSALYLCASSWRAGGGYGYTFGSGTRLTVV.

The chain has TRBV19 and TRBJ1-2; possible D gene TRBD1, 5 bases. CDR1 LNHDA and CDR2 SQIVND come from the germline V gene (reference sequence). V dropped 1 base and J dropped 4 bases, with 7 bases sitting between them. The CDR3 length is 13 residues. In DNA, the CDR3 is TGTGCCAGTAGTATAGGGGGCGCCTATGGCTACACCTTC. Its translation is CASSIGGAYGYTF.

Points on this clonotype: Mismatch with germline at one junction end may stem from a read error. The chain combines TRBV29-1 with TRBJ2-5, with D unclear. Germline V gene lookup returns CDR1 SQVTM and CDR2 ANQGSEA. This CDR3 comprises 12 residues. CDR3 residues: CSGTGYQETQNF. CDR3 bases: TGCAGCGGCACCGGGTACCAAGAGACCCAGAACTTC.

This clonotype was detected ten times or more. The chain recombines TRBV7-2 with TRBJ2-1, with a possible D match to TRBD1 (5 bases). The V and J ends lost 1 base and 9 bases respectively, with 10 bases between them. CDR1 and CDR2 (germline): SGHTA, FQGNSA. The CDR3 is 13 residues long. The CDR3 coding sequence is TGTGCCAGCAGCTTAGGGACACAAAGTGAGCAGTTCTTC. Translating it yields CASSLGTQSEQFF.

This clonotype has ten or more counts. The chain is built from TRBV29-1 and TRBJ1-1; 9 bases map to TRBD1. Germline trimming cut 4 bases from V and 11 bases from J; bases unmatched to any gene: 8. This CDR3 is built from 12 residues. CDR1 is SQVTM and CDR2 is ANQGSEA in the germline V gene. Here the CDR3 DNA reads TGCAGCGTTGTGGGACAGGGTCGGGAGGCTTTCTTT. It specifies CSVVGQGREAFF.

The count of this clonotype is one. The chain joins TRBV20-1 to TRBJ2-7, with D perhaps matching TRBD2 (5 bases). CDR3 length equals 13 residues. CDR1 and CDR2 from the germline V gene are DFQATT and SNEGSKA (reference sequence). The V and J ends lost 3 bases and 0 bases respectively, with 9 bases between them. The CDR3 sequence: CSARWETSYEQYF. CDR3 nucleotide sequence: TGCAGTGCTAGGTGGGAGACCTCCTACGAGCAGTACTTC.

The genes are TRBV6-1 and TRBJ2-3; the D gene is possibly TRBD1 (5 bases). This CDR3 contains 13 residues. Looked up from germline, CDR1 is MNHNS and CDR2 is SASEGT. CDR3 amino acids: CAGSRVRADTQYF. CDR3 nucleotides: TGTGCAGGCTCCAGGGTTCGGGCGGATACGCAGTATTTT.

A few counts support this clonotype. The rearrangement joins TRBV9 to TRBJ2-3, with TRBD2 matching over 7 bases. Germline V lookup: CDR1 SGDLS, CDR2 YYNGEE. The CDR3 runs to 14 residues. With 3 bases clipped from V and 3 bases from J, the junction kept 4 bases outside the gene matches. This CDR3 reads CASSGGSRTDTQYF. The DNA for the CDR3 is TGTGCCAGCAGCGGCGGGAGTCGTACAGATACGCAGTATTTT.

As to this clonotype: A single base separates this from a much larger clone, so it may be a read error. The V call is TRBV28, the J call TRBJ1-2; D perhaps matches TRBD1 (5 bases). The length of the CDR3 is 14 residues. Trimming removed 6 bases from V and 2 bases from J, with 13 bases in between. The germline CDR1 and CDR2 sequences are MDHEN and SYDVKM. In nucleotides, the CDR3 is TGTGCCAGCAGGAAGGGACGGAGGAACTATGGCTACACCTTC. As protein: CASRKGRRNYGYTF.

This clonotype has a count of ten or more. The chain is built from TRBV4-2 and TRBJ2-7; D gene unclear. The V and J ends lost 0 bases and 4 bases respectively, with 13 bases between them. From germline, CDR1 is LGHNA and CDR2 YNFKEQ. The CDR3 loop spans 15 amino acids. DNA for the CDR3: TGTGCCAGCAGCCAAGATTTGGTCAGAAAGTACGAGCAGTACTTC. This codes for CASSQDLVRKYEQYF.

The table lists this clonotype with many counts. The genes are TRBV10-3 and TRBJ1-2; D perhaps matches TRBD1 (5 bases). CDR1 ENHRY and CDR2 SYGVKD come from the germline V gene. The CDR3 length is 15 residues. The V and J ends lost 0 bases and 3 bases respectively, with 11 bases between them. CDR3 nucleotides: TGTGCCATCAGTGAGTCCGGGACGGGGGACTATGGCTACACCTTC. Its protein product is CAISESGTGDYGYTF.

This clonotype was detected a few times. The V and J genes are TRBV29-1 and TRBJ2-3; possibly TRBD2 for D (6 bases). The CDR3 loop spans 13 amino acids. From germline, CDR1 is SQVTM and CDR2 ANQGSEA. DNA for the CDR3: TGCATTCGGGACTGTTCTAGCACAGATACGCAGTATTTT. It specifies CIRDCSSTDTQYF.

V gene TRBV5-1 combines with J gene TRBJ1-1; a possible D gene is TRBD1 (6 bases). Germline V lookup: CDR1 SGHRS, CDR2 YFSETQ. The CDR3 consists of 15 residues. Trimming cost V 2 bases and J 2 bases, with 13 bases left between them. The CDR3 region is CASSFSGGLNTEAFF. Here the CDR3 DNA reads TGCGCCAGCAGCTTTTCGGGGGGCCTAAACACTGAAGCTTTCTTT. Using reference TRBV5-1 and TRBJ1-1 for the parts outside the CDR3, the full variable domain is KAGVTQTPRYLIKTRGQQVTLSCSPISGHRSVSWYQQTPGQGLQFLFEYFSETQRNKGNFPGRFSGRQFSNSRSEMNVSTLELGDSALYLCASSFSGGLNTEAFFGQGTRLTVV.

The J gene is TRBJ2-7, the V gene TRBV6-2 or TRBV6-3; TRBD2 agrees at 14 bases. The CDR3 is 18 amino acids. Germline CDR1 MNHEY, CDR2 SVGEGT. The V segment lost 2 bases and the J segment 5 bases; nucleotides outside the gene matches: 11. The chain's CDR3 is CASSYTRMGLAGADEQYF. CDR3 bases: TGTGCCAGCAGTTACACGAGGATGGGACTAGCGGGGGCGGACGAGCAGTACTTC.

J is TRBJ2-3 and V is TRBV5-1; D is possibly TRBD1 or TRBD2 (5 bases each). V was pared by 5 bases and J by 2 bases, with 12 bases between. Germline-derived CDR1 and CDR2 are SGHRS and YFSETQ. The CDR3 length is 14 residues. The CDR3, as DNA: TGCGCCAGCAGTCCGGGGCAGACCACAGATACGCAGTATTTT. As protein: CASSPGQTTDTQYF.

The chain joins TRBV5-1 to TRBJ2-5, with TRBD1 matching 9 bases. Germline values: CDR1 SGHRS, CDR2 YFSETQ. Trimming took 0 bases from V and 6 from J; bases not matched to a gene: 12. The CDR3 is made up of 17 amino acids. Written as DNA, the CDR3 is TGCGCCAGCAGCTTGGAAGGAGGTTTAGGACAGGGGAAGACCCAGTACTTC. It translates to CASSLEGGLGQGKTQYF.

This chain joins TRBV6-5 and TRBJ1-5; D is possibly TRBD1 (6 bases). The CDR3 spans 16 residues. Germline V gene lookup returns CDR1 MNHEY and CDR2 SVGAGI. Trimming removed 0 bases at V and 0 bases at J, with 9 bases between. This CDR3 reads CASSYSTGDSNQPQHF. In nucleotides, the CDR3 is TGTGCCAGCAGTTACTCGACAGGAGATAGCAATCAGCCCCAGCATTTT.

The table lists this clonotype with a few counts. The chain recombines TRBV29-1 with TRBJ1-2; the D is unclear. The CDR3 sequence is 10 residues long. V was pared by 2 bases and J by 8 bases, with 6 bases between. The germline gives CDR1 SQVTM, CDR2 ANQGSEA. The CDR3 spells CSVETDGYTF. Here the CDR3 DNA reads TGCAGCGTTGAAACGGACGGCTACACCTTC.

This clonotype was observed a handful of times. The chain joins TRBV11-2 to TRBJ2-7; possibly TRBD1 for D (6 bases). CDR1 is SGHAT and CDR2 is FQNNGV in the germline V gene. There are 14 residues in the CDR3. Trimming shortened V by 1 base and J by 4 bases, and 11 bases separated the two germline ends. The CDR3 nucleotides are TGTGCCAGCAGCTTAGCAGGGACAAAGTACGAGCAGTACTTC. Translation gives CASSLAGTKYEQYF.

This clonotype was detected a few times. This chain joins TRBV29-1 and TRBJ2-3, with 8 bases matching TRBD1. V lost 7 bases, J lost 0 bases, and 6 bases stayed unmatched. There are 14 residues in the CDR3. The germline CDR1 and CDR2 sequences are SQVTM and ANQGSEA. The CDR3 DNA reads TGCAGCGCAACGGACAGGGCGAGCACAGATACGCAGTATTTT. Translation: CSATDRASTDTQYF.